This T cell receptor (beta chain) was identified in a study of vaccination effects on CD4 cells after COVID-19. The method was immunoSEQ multiplex PCR; TCRdb's version includes in-frame clones alone and lacks a portion of them. The sample has some 74,000 clones; 75% to 85% are singletons. The V gene's germline CDR1 is MDHEN and CDR2 SYDVKM. The V gene lost 2 bases and the J gene lost 3 bases, with 5 bases spanning the gap. This CDR3 spans 14 amino acids. To note about this clone: Its antigen remains unknown.

After expansion with viral peptide pools in the ViraFEST assay, antigen-specific CD4+ T cells were sequenced. When roughly eleven days of culture had elapsed, CD4+ T cells were isolated. Vaccine administered to participants consisted of two doses of either BNT162b2 or mRNA-1273. The V and J genes are TRBV28 and TRBJ1-6; no clear D gene. The starting material was CD4+ T cells from PBMCs cultured with HCoV-229E spike peptides, obtained after COVID-19 vaccination. This receptor was identified in a human donor who received a COVID-19 vaccine. The CDR3 nucleotides are TGTGCCAGCAGTTTACGCCGCTATAATTCACCCCTCCACTTT. Translation: CASSLRRYNSPLHF.